This TCR beta chain came from a study of blood T cell repertoires in COVID-19. Method: immunoSEQ multiplex PCR; TCRdb's copy keeps in-frame clones and lacks some. This table holds about 350,000 clones, approximately 87% found once. This clone has only one observation. This clonotype was sampled from a woman in her forties or fifties with COVID-19, enrolled during active disease. The sequenced material came from peripheral blood.

CDR3 residues: CASSFPRGDSPLHF. The CDR3 region has the DNA TGTGCCAGCAGCTTCCCGCGGGGTGATTCACCCCTCCACTTT. The chain has TRBV7-9 and TRBJ1-6; D remains unclear. V was trimmed by 3 bases and J by 8 bases, leaving 11 bases between them. Germline-derived CDR1 and CDR2 are SEHNR and FQNEAQ (reference sequence). The CDR3 is 14 amino acids.